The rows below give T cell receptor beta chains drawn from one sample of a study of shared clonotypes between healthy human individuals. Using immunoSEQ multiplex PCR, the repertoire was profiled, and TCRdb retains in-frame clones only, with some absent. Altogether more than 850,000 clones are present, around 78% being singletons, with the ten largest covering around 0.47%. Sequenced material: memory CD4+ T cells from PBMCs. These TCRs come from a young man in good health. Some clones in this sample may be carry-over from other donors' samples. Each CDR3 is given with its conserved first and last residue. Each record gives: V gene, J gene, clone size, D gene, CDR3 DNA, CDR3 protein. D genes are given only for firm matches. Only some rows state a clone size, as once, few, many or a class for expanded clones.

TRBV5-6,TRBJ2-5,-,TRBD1,TGTGCCAGCAGCAGACAGGGAAAGACCCAGTACTTC,CASSRQGKTQYF
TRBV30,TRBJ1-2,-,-,TGTGCCTGGACGGCGGGGACCTATGGCTACACCTTC,CAWTAGTYGYTF
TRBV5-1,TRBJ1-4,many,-,TGCGCCAGCAGCTTGGTTTCGGGTTTTAATGAAAAACTGTTTTTT,CASSLVSGFNEKLFF
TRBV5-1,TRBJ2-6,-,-,TGCGCCAGCAGCGGGGGACGGAGCTCTGGGGCCAACGTCCTGACTTTC,CASSGGRSSGANVLTF
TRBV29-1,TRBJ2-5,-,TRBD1,TGCAGCAGCAGACAGGGGGCCGGGGAGACCCAGTACTTC,CSSRQGAGETQYF
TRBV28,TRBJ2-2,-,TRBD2,TGTGCCAGCACATTTATAGACAAGCGGGACGCCGGGGAGCTGTTTTTT,CASTFIDKRDAGELFF
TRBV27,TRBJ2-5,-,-,TGTGCCAGCAGTTCCCAGGGGGGCGAGACCCAGTACTTC,CASSSQGGETQYF
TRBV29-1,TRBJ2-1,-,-,TGCAGCGTTGAAGAGACACTAGTCACCTACAATGAGCAGTTCTTC,CSVEETLVTYNEQFF
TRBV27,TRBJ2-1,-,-,TGTGCCAGCAGTTTGCTTTGGGACTCAGACAATGAGCAGTTCTTC,CASSLLWDSDNEQFF
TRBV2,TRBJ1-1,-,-,TGTGCCAGCAGTACACGCCATTTAACTGAAGCTTTCTTT,CASSTRHLTEAFF
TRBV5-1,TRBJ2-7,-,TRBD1,TGCGCCAGCAGCTTGGTGGGACAGTCCTACGAGCAGTACTTC,CASSLVGQSYEQYF
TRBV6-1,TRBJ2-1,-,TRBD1,TGTGCCAGCAGTAAGGCGACAGGGACCTACAATGAGCAGTTCTTC,CASSKATGTYNEQFF
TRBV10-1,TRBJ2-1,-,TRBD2,TGCGCCAGCAGTGACGCCGGGACTAGCGGGAGGAAGTCCAATGAGCAGTTCTTC,CASSDAGTSGRKSNEQFF
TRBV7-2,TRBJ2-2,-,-,TGTGCCAGCAGCTTAGCTATCGGGGAGCTGTTTTTT,CASSLAIGELFF
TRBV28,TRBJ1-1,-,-,TGTGCCAGCCTTTCGTTCAGGGAGGGGTTTGAAGCTTTCTTT,CASLSFREGFEAFF
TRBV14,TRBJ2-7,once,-,TGTGCCAGCAGCCGATTGTCCCCAGGGGTCCGCTACGAGCAGTACTTC,CASSRLSPGVRYEQYF
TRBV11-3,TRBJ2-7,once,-,TGTGCCAGCGGCCGCGGGGTAGCCTACGAGCAGTACTTC,CASGRGVAYEQYF
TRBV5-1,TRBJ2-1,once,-,TGCGCCAGCAGCGTGGGGAGCTCCTACAATGAGCAGTTCTTC,CASSVGSSYNEQFF
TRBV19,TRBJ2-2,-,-,TGTGCCAGTAGCATTCGGGGAGACAGCCCCGGGGAGCTGTTTTTT,CASSIRGDSPGELFF
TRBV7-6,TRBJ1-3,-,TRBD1,TGTGCCAGCAGCCTGATGGCCGGGACAGGTGAAGGAAACACCATATATTTT,CASSLMAGTGEGNTIYF
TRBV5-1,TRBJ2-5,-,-,TGCGCCAGCAGCTTGGGACGTAACCAAGAGACCCAGTACTTC,CASSLGRNQETQYF
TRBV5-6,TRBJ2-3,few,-,TGTGCCAGCAGCTCACCCGCCCGGGCCAGCCCGGGCACAGATACGCAGTATTTT,CASSSPARASPGTDTQYF
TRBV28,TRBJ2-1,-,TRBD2,TGTGCCAGCAGTTTACCTAGCGGGAGTAGGGAGCAGTTCTTC,CASSLPSGSREQFF
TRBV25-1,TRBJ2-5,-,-,TGTGCCAGCAGTGAATGGGACACCTCATACCAAGAGACCCAGTACTTC,CASSEWDTSYQETQYF
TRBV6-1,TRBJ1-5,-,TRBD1,TGTGCCAGCAGCGGTAGACAGGGAAGCAATCAGCCCCAGCATTTT,CASSGRQGSNQPQHF
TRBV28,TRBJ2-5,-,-,TGTGCCAGCGCCCGAGCAGACCAAGAGACCCAGTACTTC,CASARADQETQYF
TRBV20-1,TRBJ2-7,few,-,TGCAGTGCTACCGAGGAGCAGTACTTC,CSATEEQYF
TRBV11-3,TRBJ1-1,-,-,TGTGCCAGCAGCCCCAAAGGGGGAAAGGTCACTGAAGCTTTCTTT,CASSPKGGKVTEAFF
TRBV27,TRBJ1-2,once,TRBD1,TGTGCCAGCACCCCAAACAGGGGGCGCGGCTATGGCTACACCTTC,CASTPNRGRGYGYTF
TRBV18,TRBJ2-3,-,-,TGTGCCAGCTCACCACACCCCCCGGGCACAGATACGCAGTATTTT,CASSPHPPGTDTQYF
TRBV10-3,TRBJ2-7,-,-,TGTGCCATCAGTGATGTCAGGGTTTGGACCGAGCAGTACTTC,CAISDVRVWTEQYF
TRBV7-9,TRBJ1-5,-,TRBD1,TGTGCCAGCAGCCCAGACAGGGATCAGCCCCAGCATTTT,CASSPDRDQPQHF
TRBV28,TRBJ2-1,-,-,TGTGCCAGCACAAGGAGTAGATCCTACAATGAGCAGTTCTTC,CASTRSRSYNEQFF
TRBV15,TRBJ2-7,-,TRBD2,TGTGCCACCAGCAGAGGTAATAGCGGGAGCTTTGTCGAGCAGTACTTC,CATSRGNSGSFVEQYF
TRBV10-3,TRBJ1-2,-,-,TGTGCCATCAGTCCCCGAGATGGGGGAGGGGTCGCCGCTAACTATGGCTACACCTTC,CAISPRDGGGVAANYGYTF
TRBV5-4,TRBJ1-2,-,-,TGTGCCAGCAGCTCTACCGGGGGGGACTATGGCTACACCTTC,CASSSTGGDYGYTF
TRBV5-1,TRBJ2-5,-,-,TGCGCCAGCACGGGGGACCGAGAGACCCAGTACTTC,CASTGDRETQYF
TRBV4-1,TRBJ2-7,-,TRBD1,TGCGCCAGCAGCCAACCGGGACAGAACTACGAGCAGTACTTC,CASSQPGQNYEQYF
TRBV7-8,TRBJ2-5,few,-,TGTGCCAGCAGCTTGGAAGAGTACCAAGAGACCCAGTACTTC,CASSLEEYQETQYF
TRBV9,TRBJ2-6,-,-,TGTGCCAGCAGTACAGGGAACTCTGGGGCCAACGTCCTGACTTTC,CASSTGNSGANVLTF
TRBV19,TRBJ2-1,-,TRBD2,TGTGCCAGTAGTGGGCTGACTAGCGGGAGCCGAAGCTCCTACAATGAGCAGTTCTTC,CASSGLTSGSRSSYNEQFF
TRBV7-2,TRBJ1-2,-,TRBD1,TGTGCCAGCAGCGGGCGGACAGGCCGCTATGGCTACACCTTC,CASSGRTGRYGYTF
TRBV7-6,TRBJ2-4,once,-,TGTGCCAGCAGCTTATTAGGGAGTGGAGGAGCCAAAAACATTCAGTACTTC,CASSLLGSGGAKNIQYF
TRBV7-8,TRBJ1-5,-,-,TGTGCCAGCAGCACCCGCCGGTCGGAACCTAATAGCAATCAGCCCCAGCATTTT,CASSTRRSEPNSNQPQHF
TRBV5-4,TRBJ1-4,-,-,TGTGCCAGCAGCACCAGACAGAATAATGAAAAACTGTTTTTT,CASSTRQNNEKLFF
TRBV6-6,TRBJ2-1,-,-,TGTGCCAGCAGGGTCGGCAATGAGCAGTTCTTC,CASRVGNEQFF
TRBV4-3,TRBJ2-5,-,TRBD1,TGCGCCAGCAGCCAGGGACAGGGGGCCCAAGAGACCCAGTACTTC,CASSQGQGAQETQYF
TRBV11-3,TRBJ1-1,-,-,TGTGCCAGCAGCTTAGGTGCGAAGAACACTGAAGCTTTCTTT,CASSLGAKNTEAFF
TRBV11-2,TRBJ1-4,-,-,TGTGCCAGCAGCCCGGCCGGGGGGCGAACGGAAAAACTGTTTTTT,CASSPAGGRTEKLFF